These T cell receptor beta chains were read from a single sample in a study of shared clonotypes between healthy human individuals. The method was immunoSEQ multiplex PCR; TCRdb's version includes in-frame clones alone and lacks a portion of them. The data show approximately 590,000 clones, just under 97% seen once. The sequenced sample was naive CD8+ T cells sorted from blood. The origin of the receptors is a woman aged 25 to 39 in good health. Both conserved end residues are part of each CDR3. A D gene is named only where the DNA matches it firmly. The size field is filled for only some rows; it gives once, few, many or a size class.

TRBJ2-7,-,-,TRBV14,TGTGCCAGCAGCCAAGAAAGGCCGACTGAGCAGTACTTC,CASSQERPTEQYF
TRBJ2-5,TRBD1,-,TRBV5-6,TGTGCCAGCAGTCAGTCCGGGACAGGGGCCGAGACCCAGTACTTC,CASSQSGTGAETQYF
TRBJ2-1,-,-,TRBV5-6,TGTGCCAGCAGATACATAAAGAGCTCCTACAATGAGCAGTTCTTC,CASRYIKSSYNEQFF
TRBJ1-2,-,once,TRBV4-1,TGCGCCAGCAGCCCGCGGGGCTATGGCTACACCTTC,CASSPRGYGYTF
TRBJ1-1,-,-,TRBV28,TGTGCCAGCAGTTGGACTGTCATGAACACTGAAGCTTTCTTT,CASSWTVMNTEAFF
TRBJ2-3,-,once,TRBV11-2,TGTGCCAGCAGCCAATCTGGAGAACTCGGAGATACGCAGTATTTT,CASSQSGELGDTQYF
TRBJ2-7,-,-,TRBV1,TGCACCAGCAGCCAAGATTGGGTTCGGGACCATAAACACTACGAGCAGTACTTC,CTSSQDWVRDHKHYEQYF
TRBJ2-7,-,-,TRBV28,TGTGCCAGCATCGCTAGGGGTAAAGGCTACGAGCAGTACTTC,CASIARGKGYEQYF
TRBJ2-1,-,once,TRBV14,TGTGCCAGCAGCCAATCACGGGACTTTCCTAATACTGAGCAGTTCTTC,CASSQSRDFPNTEQFF
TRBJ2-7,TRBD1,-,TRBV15,TGTGCCACCAGCGGACAGGCCACCTCCTACGAGCAGTACTTC,CATSGQATSYEQYF
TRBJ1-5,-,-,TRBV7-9,TGTGCCAGCAGCTTCGGCGGGTTTGGGCAGCCCCAGCATTTT,CASSFGGFGQPQHF
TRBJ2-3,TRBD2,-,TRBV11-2,TGTGCCAGCAGCCGGACTAGCGGGAGGTCAGATACGCAGTATTTT,CASSRTSGRSDTQYF
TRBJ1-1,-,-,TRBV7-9,TGTGCCAGCACCGATGAAGCTTTCTTT,CASTDEAFF
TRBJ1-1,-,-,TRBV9,TGTGCCAGCAGCGTAGGTGTGGGCAGCATGAACACTGAAGCTTTCTTT,CASSVGVGSMNTEAFF
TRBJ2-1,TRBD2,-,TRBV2,TGTGCCAGCCTTGGAGTAGCGGGAGTAGAGCAGTTCTTC,CASLGVAGVEQFF
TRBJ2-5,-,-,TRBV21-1,TGTGCCAGCACTCAAGAGACCCAGTACTTC,CASTQETQYF
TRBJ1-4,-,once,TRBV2,TGTGCCAGCAGTGAACCCACGCCAACTAATGAAAAACTGTTTTTT,CASSEPTPTNEKLFF
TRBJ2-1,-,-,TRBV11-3,TGTGCCAGCAGCTTAGAATCCCCCAGCTCCTACAATGAGCAGTTCTTC,CASSLESPSSYNEQFF
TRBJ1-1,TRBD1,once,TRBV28,TGTGCCAGCAGTTTAACGGTAGGAGGACAGGGGCGGAACACTGAAGCTTTCTTT,CASSLTVGGQGRNTEAFF
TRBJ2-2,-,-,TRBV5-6,TGTGCCAGCAGCTTGGAAGTCCGAGGGGAGCTGTTTTTT,CASSLEVRGELFF
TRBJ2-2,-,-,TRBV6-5,TGTGCCAGCAGTCCCCCCTACACCGGGGAGCTGTTTTTT,CASSPPYTGELFF
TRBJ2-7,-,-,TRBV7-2,TGTGCCAGCAACCCCCCCGGCGGTACCTACGAGCAGTACTTC,CASNPPGGTYEQYF
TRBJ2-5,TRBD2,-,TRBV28,TGTGCCAGCAGTTTTCCGACTAGCGGCCCTCAAGAGACCCAGTACTTC,CASSFPTSGPQETQYF